The 21 T cell receptor beta chains in this list originate from one sample, sequenced in a study of cytomegalovirus exposure and HLA in healthy donors. In the PCR, 60 Vbeta and 13 Jbeta primers were used. The method was immunoSEQ multiplex PCR; TCRdb's version includes in-frame clones alone and lacks a portion of them. The sample records roughly 250,000 clones, 80% being singletons. Source material: PBMCs. These receptors were obtained from a girl aged 2-10 years in good health and CMV-seronegative.

This chain uses TRBV2 with TRBJ1-5, with a weak D call TRBD1 (6 bases). The germline V and J ends were trimmed by 0 bases and 6 bases, with 6 bases remaining between them. CDR1 is SNHLY, CDR2 FYNNEI, per germline. The CDR3 consists of 13 residues. The CDR3 region has the DNA TGTGCCAGCAGTGAAGCCAGGGGTCAGCCCCAGCATTTT. Translated: CASSEARGQPQHF.

This chain links TRBV5-1 with TRBJ1-2, with 7 positions matching TRBD1. The CDR3 spans 17 residues. Germline V lookup: CDR1 SGHRS, CDR2 YFSETQ. Unmatched junction bases numbered 14, after V lost 1 base and J lost 5 bases. The CDR3 spells CASSLKGQSRSNYGYTF. The CDR3 DNA follows: TGCGCCAGCAGCTTGAAGGGACAGTCCAGAAGTAATTATGGCTACACCTTC. The full variable domain, rest sourced from reference TRBV5-1 and TRBJ1-2, is KAGVTQTPRYLIKTRGQQVTLSCSPISGHRSVSWYQQTPGQGLQFLFEYFSETQRNKGNFPGRFSGRQFSNSRSEMNVSTLELGDSALYLCASSLKGQSRSNYGYTFGSGTRLTVV.

The V gene is TRBV28, the J gene TRBJ1-2; D unclear. Trimming left V 2 bases short and J 4 bases short, with 8 bases between. Germline V gives CDR1 MDHEN, CDR2 SYDVKM. The CDR3 has 13 residues. CDR3 sequence: CASSLEDSYGYTF. The CDR3 region has the DNA TGTGCCAGCAGTTTAGAGGACTCCTATGGCTACACCTTC.

This chain joins TRBV27 and TRBJ2-7, with D perhaps TRBD2 (6 bases). The V gene's germline CDR1 is MNHEY and CDR2 SMNVEV (reference sequence). Trimming cost V 5 bases and J 7 bases, with 15 bases left between them. The CDR3 extends over 13 amino acids. CDR3 DNA: TGTGCCAGCAGTCCAGCGGCAGGGAGGGAGCAGTACTTC. Its protein is CASSPAAGREQYF.

V is TRBV11-3 and J is TRBJ2-7, with D maybe TRBD2 (5 bases). The CDR3 contains 14 residues. Germline V CDR1 and CDR2: SGHNT, YENEEA. V was shortened by 6 bases and J by 3 bases, with 15 bases between the two germline ends. CDR3 DNA sequence: TGTGCCAGCAGTCCACTACGGGAAAGCTACGAGCAGTACTTC. Residues: CASSPLRESYEQYF.

To note about this clone: An end of the junction differs from the germline gene, which may be a read error. The V call is TRBV4-1, the J call TRBJ1-2; D is unresolved. From germline, CDR1 is MGHRA and CDR2 YSYEKL. This CDR3 has 15 residues. CDR3 DNA: TGCGCCAGCAGACAAGAGAGGGTCGGGGACTATGGCTACACCTTC. Translation: CASRQERVGDYGYTF.

The chain employs TRBV6-5 and TRBJ2-7, with a possible D match to TRBD1 (6 bases). Germline V gene data show CDR1 as MNHEY and CDR2 as SVGAGI. There are 12 residues in the CDR3. V lost 6 bases to trimming and J lost 5 bases, with 11 bases between them. The CDR3, as DNA: TGTGCCAGCAGGCCACAGGGCCACGAGCAGTACTTC. This translates into CASRPQGHEQYF.

This chain's CDR3 is CASSEGTSGRSSYNEQFF. For the CDR3, the DNA is TGTGCCAGCAGTGAAGGGACTAGCGGGAGGAGCTCCTACAATGAGCAGTTCTTC. The rearrangement links TRBV2 to TRBJ2-1; 14 bases match TRBD2. The CDR3 is 18 residues long. Trimming removed 1 base from V and 0 bases from J; junction bases left unmatched: 2. Germline V gives CDR1 SNHLY, CDR2 FYNNEI.

This clone has just a few counts. The rearrangement joins TRBV5-1 to TRBJ2-1; perhaps TRBD2 as D (6 bases). In germline, CDR1 is SGHRS, CDR2 YFSETQ. Trimming cost V 4 bases and J 6 bases, with 11 bases left between them. This CDR3 comprises 13 residues. CDR3 loop: CASSPGLSNEQFF. CDR3 DNA sequence: TGCGCCAGCAGCCCGGGACTGTCCAATGAGCAGTTCTTC.

V usage is TRBV5-1 and J usage is TRBJ1-1; 9 bases fit TRBD1. This CDR3 spans 13 amino acids. CDR1 is SGHRS, CDR2 YFSETQ, per germline. J gave up 10 bases and V 4 bases, and 8 bases lay outside the gene matches. DNA of the CDR3: TGCGCCAGCAGCCAACAGGGGGCAAGTTTAGCTTTCTTT. Protein sequence: CASSQQGASLAFF.

The chain links TRBV29-1 to TRBJ2-5; D is possibly TRBD1 (6 bases). TRBJ2-7 explains the end of the DNA better; the J call may be wrong. CDR1 is SQVTM, CDR2 ANQGSEA, per germline. CDR3 length equals 12 residues. CDR3: CSVEVGAYEQYF. The CDR3 DNA is TGCAGCGTTGAAGTGGGGGCTTACGAGCAGTACTTC.

The genes are TRBV30 and TRBJ2-1; 8 bases line up with TRBD2. The CDR3 sequence is 15 residues long. Germline CDR1 GTSNPN, CDR2 SVGIG (reference sequence). The J segment lost 3 bases and the V segment lost 0 bases, leaving 4 bases of the junction unmatched. The CDR3 DNA is TGTGCCTGGAGTGTACCAGCGGGGGTCTACAATGAGCAGTTCTTC. This encodes CAWSVPAGVYNEQFF.

This clone was observed once. V gene TRBV10-3 combines with J gene TRBJ2-6; 12 bases line up with TRBD1. Per germline, CDR1 ENHRY and CDR2 SYGVKD. This CDR3 comprises 17 residues. Germline trimming cut 7 bases from V and 4 bases from J; bases unmatched to any gene: 8. CDR3 sequence reads: CAITPGQGAFGANVLTF. The CDR3 DNA follows: TGTGCCATCACCCCGGGACAGGGGGCCTTCGGGGCCAACGTCCTGACTTTC.

V gene TRBV7-8 combines with J gene TRBJ1-3; D is ambiguous. Per germline, CDR1 SGHVS and CDR2 FQNEAQ. The CDR3 sequence is 14 residues long. Between the trimmed V and J ends, which lost 4 bases and 4 bases, there was a span of 11 bases. The CDR3 bases are TGTGCCAGCAGCTCGGTGGAGGGAGGAAACACCATATATTTT. Its protein is CASSSVEGGNTIYF.

The V gene is TRBV9, the J gene TRBJ2-7; 14 bases map to TRBD2. Germline CDR1 SGDLS, CDR2 YYNGEE. This CDR3 comprises 16 residues. Losses at the gene ends were 4 bases for V and 5 bases for J; bases not matched to a gene: 8. The CDR3 here is CASSPRLAGGHNEQYF. Here the CDR3 DNA reads TGTGCCAGCAGCCCCCGACTAGCGGGGGGGCATAACGAGCAGTACTTC.

The chain couples TRBV2 to TRBJ2-7; 12 nucleotides line up with TRBD2. Germline V CDR1 and CDR2: SNHLY, FYNNEI. CDR3 size: 15 residues. The V gene end was trimmed by 4 bases and the J gene end by 8 bases; junction bases not matched to a gene: 9. The CDR3 here is CASSAGLAGQTKQYF. The CDR3 coding sequence is TGTGCCAGCAGTGCCGGACTAGCGGGACAAACCAAGCAGTACTTC.

V and J are TRBV5-1 and TRBJ1-1; D is unclear. CDR1 SGHRS and CDR2 YFSETQ come from the germline V gene. CDR3 size: 12 residues. With 4 bases removed from V and 6 bases from J, the gap between germline ends came to 10 bases. This CDR3 is CASSQDWSEAFF. DNA for the CDR3: TGCGCCAGCAGCCAAGACTGGTCTGAAGCTTTCTTT.

The V and J genes are TRBV10-3 and TRBJ2-1, with 8 bases identical to TRBD2. Germline V gene data show CDR1 as ENHRY and CDR2 as SYGVKD. The CDR3 totals 15 residues. Unmatched junction bases numbered 6, after V lost 8 bases and J lost 0 bases. CDR3 loop: CAIAGGGFSYNEQFF. Here the CDR3 DNA reads TGTGCCATCGCGGGCGGGGGGTTCTCCTACAATGAGCAGTTCTTC.

The J gene is TRBJ2-7, the V gene TRBV19; D possibly corresponds to TRBD1 (5 bases). This CDR3 has 13 amino acids. The V end was cut by 5 bases, the J end by 4 bases, with 12 bases between. Germline CDR1 and CDR2: LNHDA and SQIVND (reference sequence). The CDR3 DNA is TGTGCCAGTAGTCGTGACAGCACTTACGAGCAGTACTTC. This gives the protein CASSRDSTYEQYF.

The rearrangement links TRBV5-5 to TRBJ2-7, with 8 bases that match TRBD1. With 6 bases clipped from V and 0 bases from J, the junction kept 8 bases outside the gene matches. CDR3 size: 15 residues. Germline-derived CDR1 and CDR2 are SGHKS and YYEKEE (reference sequence). The CDR3 DNA follows: TGTGCCAGCACACCTAGACAGGGGTCCTCCTACGAGCAGTACTTC. Its protein product is CASTPRQGSSYEQYF.

CDR3 residues: CASRLGGRRTPLHF. The CDR3, as DNA: TGCGCCAGCAGACTTGGAGGACGGCGGACACCCCTCCACTTT. The chain has TRBV5-1 and TRBJ1-6; D is undetermined. The CDR3 covers 14 residues. Trimming pared 5 bases from V and 11 bases from J, leaving 17 bases between. CDR1 is SGHRS, CDR2 YFSETQ, per germline.